Below, one TCR beta chain is given with its context. What it binds is not known. Germline V CDR1 and CDR2: DFQATT, SNEGSKA (reference sequence). The CDR3 contains 14 residues. V was trimmed by 3 bases and J by 8 bases, leaving 19 bases between them. This entry belongs to a study of T-cell reconstitution after alpha-beta-depleted transplantation in children. Unique molecular identifiers were incorporated when the TCRbeta library was constructed. TCRdb re-called the PCR reads with MiXCR, one entry per CDR3 protein. The top ten clones hold 5% of a sample with 900,000 or so distinct CDR3 sequences, less than 20% of them seen once. Study-wide findings and caveats: Certain patients had high TCRbeta diversity at day 60, and it came from recipient T cells and thymic progenitors that survived. As was reported, about two months after transplant, alpha-beta T cells came from several hundred expanded graft clones. It was newly produced T cells that mostly accounted for T-cell counts and diversity one year after transplant.

The chain combines TRBV20-1 with TRBJ1-2; D is possibly TRBD1 (5 bases). This TCR was recovered from a male patient younger than 18 who had a stem cell transplant for acute lymphoblastic leukemia, so the T cells may come from the graft donor. The sample here was PBMCs, mostly from graft donor cells, taken 360 days after TCRalphabeta/CD19-depleted stem cell transplant. The CDR3 DNA reads as TGCAGTGCTAGCCCCCTGGGAGGAAGGGGCGGCTACACCTTC. Amino acids: CSASPLGGRGGYTF.